This TCR beta chain was recorded in a study of OX40 agonist ivuxolimab in advanced cancers. Study-wide background: Age averaged about 66 years (range roughly 23 to 80), and 82.7% were male.

Findings and limits, study-wide: Among expanded peripheral T cells, antigen specificity went undetermined. The study found that CD8+ T cells averaged more expanded clones than CD4+.

Clones were read by immunoSEQ multiplex PCR, and TCRdb kept only the in-frame ones, dropping some. The table includes tens of thousands of clones, roughly 82% detected once. V was trimmed by 3 bases and J by 2 bases, leaving 9 bases between them. The CDR3 runs 15 residues. CDR1 is SGHNT, CDR2 YYREEE, per germline (reference sequence). As concerns this clone: What it binds is unknown.

The sequences come from CD4+ or CD8+ T cells sorted from blood, collected in a trial of the OX40 agonist ivuxolimab. The clonotype comes from an adult with an advanced solid tumor such as melanoma, head and neck, liver or kidney cancer. The chain uses TRBV5-4 and TRBJ2-6; no clear D. CDR3 region: CASSSGPTGANVLTF. In DNA form, the CDR3 reads TGTGCCAGCAGCTCAGGCCCTACTGGGGCCAACGTCCTGACTTTC.